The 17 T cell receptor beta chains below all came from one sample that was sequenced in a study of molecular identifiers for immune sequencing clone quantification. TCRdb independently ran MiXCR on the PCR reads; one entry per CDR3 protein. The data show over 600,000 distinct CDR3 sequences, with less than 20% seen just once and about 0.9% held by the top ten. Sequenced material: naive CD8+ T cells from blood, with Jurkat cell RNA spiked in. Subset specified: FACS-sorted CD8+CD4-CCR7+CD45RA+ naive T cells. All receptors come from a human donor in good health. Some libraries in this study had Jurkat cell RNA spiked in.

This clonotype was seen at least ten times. The CDR3 coding sequence is TGTGCCAGCAGCCGACCGGGACAGGGGGCCGCTGAAGCTTTCTTT. This encodes CASSRPGQGAAEAFF. This chain joins TRBV7-9 and TRBJ1-1; 12 bases are shared with TRBD1. This CDR3 spans 15 amino acids. V was clipped by 5 bases and J by 6 bases; unmatched bases: 7. Germline CDR1 and CDR2: SEHNR and FQNEAQ (reference sequence).

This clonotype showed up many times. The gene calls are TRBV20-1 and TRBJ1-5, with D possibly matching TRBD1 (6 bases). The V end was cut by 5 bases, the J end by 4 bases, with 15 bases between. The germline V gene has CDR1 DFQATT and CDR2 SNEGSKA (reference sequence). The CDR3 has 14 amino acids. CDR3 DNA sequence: TGCAGTGCTGAAGGGGGGCAAACGAATCAGCCCCAGCATTTT. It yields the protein CSAEGGQTNQPQHF.

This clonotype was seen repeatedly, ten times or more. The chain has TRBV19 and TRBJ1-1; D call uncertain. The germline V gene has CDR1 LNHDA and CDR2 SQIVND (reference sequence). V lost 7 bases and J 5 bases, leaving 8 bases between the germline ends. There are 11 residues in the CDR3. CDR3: CASTTGTEAFF. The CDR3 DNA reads TGTGCCAGTACTACCGGGACTGAAGCTTTCTTT.

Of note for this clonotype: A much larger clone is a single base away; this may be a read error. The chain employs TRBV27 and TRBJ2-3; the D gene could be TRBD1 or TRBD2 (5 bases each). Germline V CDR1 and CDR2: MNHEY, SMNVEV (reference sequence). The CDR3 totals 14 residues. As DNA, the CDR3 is TGTGCCAGCAGCTACCGGGACGGTACAGATACGCGGTATTTT. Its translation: CASSYRDGTDTRYF.

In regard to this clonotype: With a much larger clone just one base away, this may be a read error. CDR3 region: CAGSSGVWRGADEQFF. The CDR3 DNA is TGTGCCGGCAGTTCCGGTGTTTGGCGGGGGGCCGATGAGCAGTTCTTC. This chain connects TRBV27 to TRBJ2-1; 8 bases fit TRBD2. Germline-derived CDR1 and CDR2 are MNHEY and SMNVEV (reference sequence). This CDR3 has 16 amino acids.

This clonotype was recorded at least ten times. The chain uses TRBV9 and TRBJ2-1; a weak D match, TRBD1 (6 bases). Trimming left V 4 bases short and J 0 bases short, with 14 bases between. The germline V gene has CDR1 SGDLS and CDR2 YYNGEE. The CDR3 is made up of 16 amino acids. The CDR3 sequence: CASSTEGTSSYNEQFF. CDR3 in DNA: TGTGCCAGCAGCACAGAAGGGACAAGCTCCTACAATGAGCAGTTCTTC.

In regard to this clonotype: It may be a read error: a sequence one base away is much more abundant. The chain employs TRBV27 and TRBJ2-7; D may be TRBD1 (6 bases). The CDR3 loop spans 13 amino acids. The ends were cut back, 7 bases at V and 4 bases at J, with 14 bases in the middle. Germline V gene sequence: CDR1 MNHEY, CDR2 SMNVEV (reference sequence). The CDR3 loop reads CASNLTGLYEQYF. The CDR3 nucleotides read TGTGCCAGCAACTTGACAGGCCTTTACGAGCAGTACTTC.

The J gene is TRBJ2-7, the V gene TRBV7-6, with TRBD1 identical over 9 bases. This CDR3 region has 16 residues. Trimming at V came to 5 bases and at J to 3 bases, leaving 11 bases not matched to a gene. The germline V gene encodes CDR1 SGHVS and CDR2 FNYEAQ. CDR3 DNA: TGTGCCAGCAGCGTGTCACCGGGACAGGGAATCTACGAGCAGTACTTC. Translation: CASSVSPGQGIYEQYF.

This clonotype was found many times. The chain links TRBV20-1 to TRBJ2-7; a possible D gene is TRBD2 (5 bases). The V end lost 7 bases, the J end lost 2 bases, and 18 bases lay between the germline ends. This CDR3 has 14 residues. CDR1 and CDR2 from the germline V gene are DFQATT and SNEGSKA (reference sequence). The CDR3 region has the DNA TGCAGTGTCGGGATCCGGGGTTGGCCCTACGAGCAGTACTTC. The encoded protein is CSVGIRGWPYEQYF.

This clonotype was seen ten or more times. The CDR3 DNA reads as TGCGCCAGCAGCTTGGGAGTAGCGGGAGTTAACGAGCAGTACTTC. It translates to CASSLGVAGVNEQYF. This chain links TRBV5-1 with TRBJ2-7; 9 positions agree with TRBD2. Germline lookup yields CDR1 SGHRS and CDR2 YFSETQ. This CDR3 is 15 amino acids long. With V trimmed by 0 bases and J by 5 bases, 6 bases remained unmatched.

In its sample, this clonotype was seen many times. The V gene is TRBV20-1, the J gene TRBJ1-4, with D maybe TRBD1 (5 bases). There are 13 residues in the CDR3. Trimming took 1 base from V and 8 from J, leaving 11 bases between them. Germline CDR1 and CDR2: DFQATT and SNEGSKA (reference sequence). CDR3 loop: CSARVPGKEKLFF. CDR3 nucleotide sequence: TGCAGTGCTAGAGTTCCAGGGAAGGAAAAACTGTTTTTT.

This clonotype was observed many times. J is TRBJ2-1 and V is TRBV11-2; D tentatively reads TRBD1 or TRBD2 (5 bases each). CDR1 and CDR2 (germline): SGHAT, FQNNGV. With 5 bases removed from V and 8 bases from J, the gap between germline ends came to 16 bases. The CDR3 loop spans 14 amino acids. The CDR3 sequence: CASSPPGIGDEQFF. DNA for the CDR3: TGTGCCAGCAGCCCACCGGGGATAGGGGATGAGCAGTTCTTC.

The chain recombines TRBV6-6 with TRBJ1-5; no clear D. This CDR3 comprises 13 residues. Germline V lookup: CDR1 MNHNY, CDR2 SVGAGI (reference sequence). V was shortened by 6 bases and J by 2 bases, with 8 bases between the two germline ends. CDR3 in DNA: TGTGCCAGCAGGACCTTTGGCAATCAGCCCCAGCATTTT. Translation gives CASRTFGNQPQHF.

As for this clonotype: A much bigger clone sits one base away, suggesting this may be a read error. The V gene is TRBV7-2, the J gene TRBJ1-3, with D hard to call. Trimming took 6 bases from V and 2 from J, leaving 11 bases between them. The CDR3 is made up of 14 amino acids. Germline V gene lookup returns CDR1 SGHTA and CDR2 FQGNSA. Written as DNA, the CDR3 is TGTGCCAGCAGTTACGACATAGCTGGAAACACCATATATTTT. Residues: CASSYDIAGNTIYF. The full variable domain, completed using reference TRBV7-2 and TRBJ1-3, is GAGVSQSPSNKVTEKGKDVELRCDPISGHTALYWYRQSLGQGLEFLIYFQGNSAPDKSGLPSDRFSAERTGGSVSTLTIQRTQQEDSAVYLCASSYDIAGNTIYFGEGSWLTVV.

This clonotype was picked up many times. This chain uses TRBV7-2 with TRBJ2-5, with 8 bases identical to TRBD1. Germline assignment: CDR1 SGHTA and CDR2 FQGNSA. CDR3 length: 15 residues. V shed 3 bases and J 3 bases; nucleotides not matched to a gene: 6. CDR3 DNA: TGTGCCAGCAGCTTGGACAGGGTTTCGGAAGAGACCCAGTACTTC. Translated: CASSLDRVSEETQYF.

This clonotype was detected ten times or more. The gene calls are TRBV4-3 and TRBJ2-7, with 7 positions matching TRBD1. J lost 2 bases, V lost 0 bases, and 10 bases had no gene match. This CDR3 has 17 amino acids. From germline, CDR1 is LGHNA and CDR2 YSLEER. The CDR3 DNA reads TGCGCCAGCAGCCAAGAGGGGCACCGGGACAGTCCCTACGAGCAGTACTTC. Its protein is CASSQEGHRDSPYEQYF.

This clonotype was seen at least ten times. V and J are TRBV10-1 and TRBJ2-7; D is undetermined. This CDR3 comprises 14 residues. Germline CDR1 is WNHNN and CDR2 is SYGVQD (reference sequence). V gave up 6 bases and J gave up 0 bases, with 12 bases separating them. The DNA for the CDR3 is TGCGCCAGCAGCCCGAGACAATTCTCCTACGAGCAGTACTTC. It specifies CASSPRQFSYEQYF.